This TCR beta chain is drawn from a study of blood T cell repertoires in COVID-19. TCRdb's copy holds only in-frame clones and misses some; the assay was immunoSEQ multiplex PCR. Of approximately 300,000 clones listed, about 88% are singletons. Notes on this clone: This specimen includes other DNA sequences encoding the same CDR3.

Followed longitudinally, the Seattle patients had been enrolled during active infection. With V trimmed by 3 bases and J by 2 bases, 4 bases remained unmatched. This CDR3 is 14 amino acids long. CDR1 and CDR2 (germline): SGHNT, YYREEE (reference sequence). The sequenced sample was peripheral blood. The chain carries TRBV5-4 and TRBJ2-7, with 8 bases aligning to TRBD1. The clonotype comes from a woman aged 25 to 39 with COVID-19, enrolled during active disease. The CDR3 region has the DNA TGTGCCAGCAGCTCCGGGACAGGCGCCTACGAGCAGTACTTC. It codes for CASSSGTGAYEQYF.